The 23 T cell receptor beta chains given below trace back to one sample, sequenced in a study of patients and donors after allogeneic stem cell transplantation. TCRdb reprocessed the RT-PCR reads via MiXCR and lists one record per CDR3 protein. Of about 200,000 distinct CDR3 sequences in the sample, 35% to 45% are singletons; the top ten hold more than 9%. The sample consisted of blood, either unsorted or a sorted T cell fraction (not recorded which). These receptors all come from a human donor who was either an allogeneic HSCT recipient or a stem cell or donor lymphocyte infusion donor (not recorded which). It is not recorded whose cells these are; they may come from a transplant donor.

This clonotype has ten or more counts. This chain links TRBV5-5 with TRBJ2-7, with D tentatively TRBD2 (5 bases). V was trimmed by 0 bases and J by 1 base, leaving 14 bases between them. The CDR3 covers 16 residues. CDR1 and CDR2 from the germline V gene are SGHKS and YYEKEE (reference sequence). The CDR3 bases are TGTGCCAGCAGCTTGGCTCCGGGATCTCCGTCCTACGAGCAGTACTTC. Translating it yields CASSLAPGSPSYEQYF.

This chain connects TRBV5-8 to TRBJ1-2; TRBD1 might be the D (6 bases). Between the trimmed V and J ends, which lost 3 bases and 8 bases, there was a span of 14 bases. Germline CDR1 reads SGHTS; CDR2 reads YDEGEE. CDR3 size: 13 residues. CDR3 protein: CASSYDRLSGYTF. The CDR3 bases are TGTGCCAGCAGCTATGACAGGCTTTCCGGCTACACCTTC.

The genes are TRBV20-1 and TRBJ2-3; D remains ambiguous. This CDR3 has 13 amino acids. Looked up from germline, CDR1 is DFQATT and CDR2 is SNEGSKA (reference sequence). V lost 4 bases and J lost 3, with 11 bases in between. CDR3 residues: CSAKVDVTDTQYF. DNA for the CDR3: TGCAGTGCTAAAGTGGACGTGACAGATACGCAGTATTTT.

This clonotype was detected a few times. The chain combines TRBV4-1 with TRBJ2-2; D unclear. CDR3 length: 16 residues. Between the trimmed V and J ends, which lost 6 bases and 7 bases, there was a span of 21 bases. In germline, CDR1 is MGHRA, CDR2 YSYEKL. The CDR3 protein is CASSHQESSSSGELFF. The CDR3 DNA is TGCGCCAGCAGTCACCAAGAGTCTAGTTCGAGCGGGGAGCTGTTTTTT.

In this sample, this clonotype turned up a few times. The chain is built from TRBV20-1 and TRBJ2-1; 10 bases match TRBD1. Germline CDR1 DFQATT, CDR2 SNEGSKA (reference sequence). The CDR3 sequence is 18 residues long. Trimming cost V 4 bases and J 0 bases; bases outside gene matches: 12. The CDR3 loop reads CSATEGTGEFISYNEQFF. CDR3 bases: TGCAGTGCTACCGAAGGGACAGGGGAATTCATCTCCTACAATGAGCAGTTCTTC.

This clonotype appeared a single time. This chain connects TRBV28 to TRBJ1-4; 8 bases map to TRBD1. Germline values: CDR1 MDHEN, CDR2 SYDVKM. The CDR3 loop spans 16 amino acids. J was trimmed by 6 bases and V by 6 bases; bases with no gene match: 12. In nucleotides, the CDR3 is TGTGCCAGCAGGCCAACAGGGGGGAGGTTGGATGAAAAACTGTTTTTT. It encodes CASRPTGGRLDEKLFF.

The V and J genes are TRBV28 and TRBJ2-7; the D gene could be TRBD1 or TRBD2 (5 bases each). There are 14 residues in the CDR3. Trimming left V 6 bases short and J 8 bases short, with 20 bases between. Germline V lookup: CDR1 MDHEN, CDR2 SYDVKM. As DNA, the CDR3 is TGTGCCAGCAGCTCCGGGACGGAACCTACGAAGCAGTACTTC. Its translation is CASSSGTEPTKQYF.

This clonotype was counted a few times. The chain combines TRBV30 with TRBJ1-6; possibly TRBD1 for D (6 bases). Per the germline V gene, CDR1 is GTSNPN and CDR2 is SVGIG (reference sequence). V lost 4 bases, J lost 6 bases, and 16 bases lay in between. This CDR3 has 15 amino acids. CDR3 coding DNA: TGTGCCTGGAACCTTATGGGAGGGGGTAATTCACCCCTCCACTTT. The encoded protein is CAWNLMGGGNSPLHF. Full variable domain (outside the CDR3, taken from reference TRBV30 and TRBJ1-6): SQTIHQWPATLVQPVGSPLSLECTVEGTSNPNLYWYRQAAGRGLQLLFYSVGIGQISSEVPQNLSASRPQDRQFILSSKKLLLSDSGFYLCAWNLMGGGNSPLHFGNGTRLTVT.

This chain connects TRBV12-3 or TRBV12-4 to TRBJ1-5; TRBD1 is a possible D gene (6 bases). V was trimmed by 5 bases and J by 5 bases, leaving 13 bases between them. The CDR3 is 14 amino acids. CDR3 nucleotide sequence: TGTGCCAGCAGTCCTTGGGACACCGATCAGCCCCAGCATTTT. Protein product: CASSPWDTDQPQHF.

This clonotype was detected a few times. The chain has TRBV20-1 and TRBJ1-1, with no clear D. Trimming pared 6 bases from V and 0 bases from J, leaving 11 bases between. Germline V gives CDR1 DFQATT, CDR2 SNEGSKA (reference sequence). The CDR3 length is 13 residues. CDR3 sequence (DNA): TGCAGTGCCCCAGTCGGGGTGAACACTGAAGCTTTCTTT. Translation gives CSAPVGVNTEAFF.

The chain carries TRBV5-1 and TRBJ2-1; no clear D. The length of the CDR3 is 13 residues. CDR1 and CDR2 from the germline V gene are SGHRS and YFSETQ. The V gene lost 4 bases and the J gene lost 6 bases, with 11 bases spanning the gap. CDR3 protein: CASSPWASNEQFF. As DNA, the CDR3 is TGCGCCAGCAGCCCGTGGGCTTCCAATGAGCAGTTCTTC.

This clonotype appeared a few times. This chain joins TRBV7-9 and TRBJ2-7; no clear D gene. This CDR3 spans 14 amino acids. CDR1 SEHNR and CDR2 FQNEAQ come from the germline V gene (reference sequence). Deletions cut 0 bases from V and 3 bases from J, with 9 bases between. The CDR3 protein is CASSLAWEGYEQYF. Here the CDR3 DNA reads TGTGCCAGCAGCTTAGCGTGGGAAGGCTACGAGCAGTACTTC. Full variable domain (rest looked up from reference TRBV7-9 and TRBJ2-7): DTGVSQNPRHKITKRGQNVTFRCDPISEHNRLYWYRQTLGQGPEFLTYFQNEAQLEKSRLLSDRFSAERPKGSFSTLEIQRTEQGDSAMYLCASSLAWEGYEQYFGPGTRLTVT.

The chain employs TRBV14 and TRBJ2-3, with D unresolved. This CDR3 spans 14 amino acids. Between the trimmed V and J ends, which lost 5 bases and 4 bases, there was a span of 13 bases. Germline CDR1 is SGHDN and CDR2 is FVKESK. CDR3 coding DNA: TGTGCCAGCAGCACCCTGCTAGAGGCAGATACGCAGTATTTT. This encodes CASSTLLEADTQYF. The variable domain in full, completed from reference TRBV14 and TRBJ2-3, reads EAGVTQFPSHSVIEKGQTVTLRCDPISGHDNLYWYRRVMGKEIKFLLHFVKESKQDESGMPNNRFLAERTGGTYSTLKVQPAELEDSGVYFCASSTLLEADTQYFGPGTRLTVL.

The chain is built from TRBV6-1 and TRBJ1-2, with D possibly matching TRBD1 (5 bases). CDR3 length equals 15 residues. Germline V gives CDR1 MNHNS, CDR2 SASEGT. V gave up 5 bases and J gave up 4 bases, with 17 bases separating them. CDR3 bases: TGTGCCAGCAGTTCTGGACACGCCTCTCGCTATGGCTACACCTTC. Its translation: CASSSGHASRYGYTF.

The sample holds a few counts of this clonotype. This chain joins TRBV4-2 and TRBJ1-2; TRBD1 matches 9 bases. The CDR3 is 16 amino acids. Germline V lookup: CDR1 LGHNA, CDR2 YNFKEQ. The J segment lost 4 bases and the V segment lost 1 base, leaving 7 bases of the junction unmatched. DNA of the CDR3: TGTGCCAGCAGCCAAGCCGCCGGGACAGGGACCTATGGCTACACCTTC. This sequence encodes CASSQAAGTGTYGYTF.

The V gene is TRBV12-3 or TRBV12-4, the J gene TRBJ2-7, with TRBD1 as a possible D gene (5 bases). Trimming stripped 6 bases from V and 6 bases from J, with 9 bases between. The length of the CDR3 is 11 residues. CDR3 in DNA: TGTGCCAGCAGCACAGGTTTCGAGCAGTACTTC. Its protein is CASSTGFEQYF.

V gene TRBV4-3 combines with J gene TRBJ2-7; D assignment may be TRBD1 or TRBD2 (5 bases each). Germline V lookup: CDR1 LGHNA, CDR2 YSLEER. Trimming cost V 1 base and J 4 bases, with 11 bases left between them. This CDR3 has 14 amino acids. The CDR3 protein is CASSQGDGAYEQYF. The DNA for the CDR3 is TGCGCCAGCAGCCAAGGGGACGGGGCGTACGAGCAGTACTTC.

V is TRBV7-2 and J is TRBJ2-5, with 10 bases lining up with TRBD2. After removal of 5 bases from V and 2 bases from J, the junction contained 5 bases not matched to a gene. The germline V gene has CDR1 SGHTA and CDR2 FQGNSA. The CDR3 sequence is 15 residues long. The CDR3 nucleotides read TGTGCCAGCAGCCGTCTAGCGGGGGTACAAGAGACCCAGTACTTC. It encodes CASSRLAGVQETQYF.

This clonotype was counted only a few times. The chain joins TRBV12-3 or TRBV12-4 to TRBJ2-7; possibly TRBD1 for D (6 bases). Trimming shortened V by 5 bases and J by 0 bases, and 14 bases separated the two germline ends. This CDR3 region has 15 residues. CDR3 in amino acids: CASSLTGPSSYEQYF. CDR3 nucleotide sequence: TGTGCCAGCAGTCTGACAGGTCCGAGCTCCTACGAGCAGTACTTC.

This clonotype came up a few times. The CDR3 DNA follows: TGCGCCAGCAGCGCCGCGGACCACGGTAATTCACCCCTCCACTTT. Its protein is CASSAADHGNSPLHF. The genes are TRBV5-1 and TRBJ1-6; D is uncertain. CDR1 is SGHRS and CDR2 is YFSETQ in the germline V gene. Trimming took off 4 bases at V and 6 bases at J, with 14 bases between the two ends. This CDR3 has 15 amino acids.

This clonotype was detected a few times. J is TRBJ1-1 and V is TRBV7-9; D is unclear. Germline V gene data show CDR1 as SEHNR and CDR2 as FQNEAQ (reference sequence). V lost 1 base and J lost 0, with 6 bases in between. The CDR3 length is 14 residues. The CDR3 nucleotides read TGTGCCAGCAGCTTAGGTCCGGTGAACACTGAAGCTTTCTTT. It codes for CASSLGPVNTEAFF.

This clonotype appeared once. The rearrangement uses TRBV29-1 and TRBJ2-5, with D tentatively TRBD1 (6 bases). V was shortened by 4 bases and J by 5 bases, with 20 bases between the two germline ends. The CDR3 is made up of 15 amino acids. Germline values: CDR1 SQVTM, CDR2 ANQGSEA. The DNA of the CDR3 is TGCAGCGTTGTGAACAGGGAACTTTTCTGGGAGACCCAGTACTTC. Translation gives CSVVNRELFWETQYF.

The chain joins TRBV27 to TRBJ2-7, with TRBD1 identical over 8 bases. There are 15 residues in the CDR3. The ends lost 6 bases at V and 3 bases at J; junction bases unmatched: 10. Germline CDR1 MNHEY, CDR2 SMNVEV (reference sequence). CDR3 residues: CASRADGQGNYEQYF. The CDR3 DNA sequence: TGTGCCAGCAGAGCCGACGGACAGGGAAACTACGAGCAGTACTTC.